This T cell receptor (beta chain) was recorded in a study of T cells after yellow fever vaccination. Study-level information: Preparation used SMART-Seq v4 Ultra Low Input for the low-cell-number fractions.

A 5'RACE template-switching step, the method used to make TCR cDNA, added a universal primer site and UMIs. MiXCR, run by TCRdb on the 5' RACE reads, gives a single entry per CDR3 protein. The sample comprises 200,000 to 300,000 distinct CDR3 sequences, about 7% of which are singletons, and roughly 0.86% rests with the top ten. Regarding the study as a whole: Repertoires sorted by FACS could include abundant clonotypes that are contaminants from the bulk population. Boosting was followed by the reappearance of most primary-vaccination clones (approximately 95% CD4, about 89% CD8).

In its sample, this clonotype was seen many times. Its target is unknown. The CDR3 is 15 residues long. V was trimmed by 0 bases and J by 2 bases, leaving 8 bases between them. The V gene's germline CDR1 is MNHEY and CDR2 SVGAGI. The chain combines TRBV6-5 with TRBJ1-5, with TRBD1 as a possible D gene (6 bases). This receptor was identified in a young man who received the YFV17D yellow fever vaccine. The sample consisted of CD4+ T cells sorted from PBMCs, taken 15 days after the yellow fever booster vaccination. Here the CDR3 DNA reads TGTGCCAGCAGTTACTCCTCAGGGGGCAATCAGCCCCAGCATTTT. It encodes CASSYSSGGNQPQHF.